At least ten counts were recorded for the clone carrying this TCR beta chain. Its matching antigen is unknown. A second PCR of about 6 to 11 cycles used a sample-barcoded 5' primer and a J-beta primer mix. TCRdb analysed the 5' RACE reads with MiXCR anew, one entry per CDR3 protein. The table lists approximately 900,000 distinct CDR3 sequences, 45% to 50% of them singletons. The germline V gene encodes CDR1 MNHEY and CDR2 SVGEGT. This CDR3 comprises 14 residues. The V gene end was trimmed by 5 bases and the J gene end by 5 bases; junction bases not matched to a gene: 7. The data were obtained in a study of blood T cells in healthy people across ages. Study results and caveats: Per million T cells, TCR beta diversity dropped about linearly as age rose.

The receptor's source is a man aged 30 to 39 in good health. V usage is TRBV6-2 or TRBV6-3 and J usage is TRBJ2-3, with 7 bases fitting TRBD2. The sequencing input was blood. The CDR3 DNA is TGTGCCAGCAGTCGCGGGCTAGCGGTAGATACGCAGTATTTT. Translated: CASSRGLAVDTQYF.